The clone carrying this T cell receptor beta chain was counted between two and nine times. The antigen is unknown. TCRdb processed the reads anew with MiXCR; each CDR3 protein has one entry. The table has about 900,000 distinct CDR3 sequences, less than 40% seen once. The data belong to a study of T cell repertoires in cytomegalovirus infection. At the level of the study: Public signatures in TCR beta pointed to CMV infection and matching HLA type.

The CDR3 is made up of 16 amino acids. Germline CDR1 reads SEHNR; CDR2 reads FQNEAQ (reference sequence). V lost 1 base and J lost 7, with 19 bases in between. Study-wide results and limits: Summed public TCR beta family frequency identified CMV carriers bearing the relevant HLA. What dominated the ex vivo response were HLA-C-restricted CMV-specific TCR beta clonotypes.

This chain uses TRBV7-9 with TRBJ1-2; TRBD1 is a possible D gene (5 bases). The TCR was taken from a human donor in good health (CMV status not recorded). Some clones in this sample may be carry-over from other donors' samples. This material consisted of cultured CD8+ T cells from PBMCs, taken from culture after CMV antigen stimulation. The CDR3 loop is CASSLGGREYSFGYTF. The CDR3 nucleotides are TGTGCCAGCAGCTTAGGGGGCAGGGAATATAGTTTTGGCTACACCTTC.